These 8 T cell receptor beta chains originate from one sample sequenced in a study of T cells expressing NK-cell markers. Using the 5' RACE reads, TCRdb records one entry per CDR3 protein without DNA. In all, the sample yields 400,000 to 500,000 distinct CDR3 sequences. Sequencing input: blood T cells: a sorted CD56 or NKG2C T cell subset, CD4+ or CD8+ T cells, or bulk PBMC T cells (not recorded which). The receptors shown here come from a woman aged 18 to 69 in good health.

The rearrangement links TRBV28 to TRBJ2-7. The length of the CDR3 is 14 residues. Germline V gene data show CDR1 as MDHEN and CDR2 as SYDVKM. This CDR3 reads CASSLIGTSYEQYF.

The V and J genes are TRBV30 and TRBJ2-2. Germline V gene data show CDR1 as GTSNPN and CDR2 as SVGIG (reference sequence). The CDR3 totals 13 residues. Here the CDR3 reads CAWSVLAGGELFF.

The V call is TRBV2, the J call TRBJ2-7; lacking DNA, the TRBD2 call made by TCRdb goes unchecked. The germline CDR1 and CDR2 sequences are SNHLY and FYNNEI. The CDR3 extends over 14 amino acids. The CDR3 spells CASSLANVVYEQYF.

This sequence joins TRBV5-4 and TRBJ2-1; TCRdb's D call, TRBD2, is unchecked because there is no DNA. This CDR3 is built from 16 residues. Germline values: CDR1 SGHNT, CDR2 YYREEE (reference sequence). CDR3 loop: CASSDGLAETYNEQFF.

CDR3 sequence: CASSYGGWTEAFF. The chain is built from TRBV6-2 or TRBV6-3 and TRBJ1-1; no DNA is available, so the TRBD1 call from TCRdb remains unchecked. Germline V gene data show CDR1 as MNHEY and CDR2 as SVGEGT. This CDR3 comprises 13 residues.

V usage is TRBV5-1 and J usage is TRBJ2-1; TCRdb names TRBD2, which stays unverified in the absence of DNA. The CDR3 consists of 16 residues. CDR1 and CDR2 (germline): SGHRS, YFSETQ. The CDR3 here is CASSSTLAGGANEQFF.

V gene TRBV28 combines with J gene TRBJ2-1; lacking DNA, the TRBD2 call made by TCRdb goes unchecked. The CDR3 contains 17 residues. CDR1 and CDR2 (germline): MDHEN, SYDVKM. This CDR3 is CASSPWTSGEGVDEQFF.

This chain joins TRBV12-3 or TRBV12-4 and TRBJ2-5. The CDR3 has 13 amino acids. Here the CDR3 reads CASSLKDTETQYF.